The T cell receptor beta chain described here comes from a study of cytomegalovirus exposure and HLA in healthy donors. A note on this clone: What it binds is unknown.

Study conclusions and caveats: CMV serostatus was the sole immune exposure data available. There was a cluster of highly shared sequence variants that was likely a sequencing artifact.

With 60 Vbeta and 13 Jbeta primers, the PCR was carried out. Sequencing was performed with immunoSEQ multiplex PCR; in TCRdb, only in-frame clones are kept and a portion is missing. The repertoire table contains around 100,000 clones. Trimming took 4 bases from V and 3 from J; bases not matched to a gene: 9. This CDR3 spans 15 amino acids. Looked up from germline, CDR1 is SGHRS and CDR2 is YFSETQ. The sequencing sample was made of PBMCs. The sequence came from a man aged 40-55 years in good health and CMV-seropositive. The chain carries TRBV5-1 and TRBJ2-5; 7 bases are shared with TRBD1. CDR3 nucleotide sequence: TGCGCCAGCAGCCCGGGGACAGAGCGTAAAGAGACCCAGTACTTC. Translation: CASSPGTERKETQYF.